Presented here are 5 T cell receptor beta chains from one specimen sequenced in a study of radiotherapy plus CTLA-4 blockade in lung cancer. Assay: immunoSEQ multiplex PCR; the TCRdb copy retains only in-frame clones and omits some. This table has some 110,000 clones, about four fifths appearing once. The sample here was peripheral blood, taken from a patient treated with radiotherapy plus ipilimumab. The receptors were gathered from a human donor with non-small cell lung cancer who had a partial response to radiotherapy plus ipilimumab.

The chain links TRBV30 to TRBJ1-1; 8 nucleotides agree with TRBD1. This CDR3 is 13 amino acids long. Trimming took 2 bases from V and 8 from J; bases not matched to a gene: 7. Germline V gives CDR1 GTSNPN, CDR2 SVGIG (reference sequence). This chain's CDR3 is CAWSLQGAREAFF. The CDR3 nucleotides read TGTGCCTGGAGTCTTCAGGGGGCTCGCGAAGCTTTCTTT. The complete variable domain, with remaining parts taken from reference TRBV30 and TRBJ1-1, reads SQTIHQWPATLVQPVGSPLSLECTVEGTSNPNLYWYRQAAGRGLQLLFYSVGIGQISSEVPQNLSASRPQDRQFILSSKKLLLSDSGFYLCAWSLQGAREAFFGQGTRLTVV.

The rearrangement joins TRBV15 to TRBJ1-5; D gene uncertain. This CDR3 region has 15 residues. Germline V CDR1 and CDR2: LNHNV, YYDKDF (reference sequence). V was cut by 0 bases and J by 2 bases, with 8 bases left in between. CDR3 DNA: TGTGCCACCAGCAGAGAGGGAGTCGGCAATCAGCCCCAGCATTTT. It translates to CATSREGVGNQPQHF.

The V call is TRBV9, the J call TRBJ2-2, with TRBD2 matching over 9 bases. This CDR3 is built from 16 residues. Trimming cost V 0 bases and J 6 bases; bases outside gene matches: 6. The V gene's germline CDR1 is SGDLS and CDR2 YYNGEE. The CDR3 sequence is CASSVDSGSNAGELFF. DNA of the CDR3: TGTGCCAGCAGCGTAGATAGCGGGAGTAATGCCGGGGAGCTGTTTTTT.

This clone was seen a handful of times. This chain uses TRBV6-6 with TRBJ1-1; 7 bases agree with TRBD1. Per the germline V gene, CDR1 is MNHNY and CDR2 is SVGAGI (reference sequence). The length of the CDR3 is 14 residues. V lost 6 bases and J lost 4; bases outside the gene matches: 8. The CDR3 DNA is TGTGCCAGCAGCCTACAGGGGAGGAGCACTGAAGCTTTCTTT. This encodes CASSLQGRSTEAFF.

This rearrangement joins TRBV6-1 to TRBJ2-7, with 8 nucleotides matching TRBD2. J gave up 4 bases and V 2 bases, and 13 bases lay outside the gene matches. Germline assignment: CDR1 MNHNS and CDR2 SASEGT. CDR3 length: 17 amino acids. The CDR3 loop reads CASSENSGTSIWYEQYV. The CDR3 coding sequence is TGTGCCAGCAGTGAAAATAGCGGGACTAGTATTTGGTACGAGCAGTACGTC.